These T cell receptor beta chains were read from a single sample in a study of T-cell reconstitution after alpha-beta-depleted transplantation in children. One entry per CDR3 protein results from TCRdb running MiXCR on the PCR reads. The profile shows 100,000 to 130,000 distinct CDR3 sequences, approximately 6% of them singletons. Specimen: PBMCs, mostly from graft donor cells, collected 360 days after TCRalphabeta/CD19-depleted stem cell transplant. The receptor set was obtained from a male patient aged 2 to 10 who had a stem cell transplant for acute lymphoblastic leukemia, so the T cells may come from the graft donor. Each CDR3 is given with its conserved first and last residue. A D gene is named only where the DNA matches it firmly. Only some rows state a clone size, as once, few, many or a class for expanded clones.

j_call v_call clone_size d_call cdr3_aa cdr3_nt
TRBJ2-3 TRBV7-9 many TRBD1 CASSLPTRQGTDTQYF TGTGCCAGCAGCTTACCGACTAGACAGGGGACAGATACGCAGTATTTT
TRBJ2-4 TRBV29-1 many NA CSVEGGPRAKNIQYF TGCAGCGTTGAAGGGGGACCGCGAGCCAAAAACATTCAGTACTTC
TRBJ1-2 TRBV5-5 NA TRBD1 CASSLVGTGAGYTF TGTGCCAGCAGCTTGGTAGGGACAGGTGCTGGCTACACCTTC
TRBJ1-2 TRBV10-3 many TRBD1 CAIRDRAPTEGGYTF TGTGCCATCAGGGACAGGGCCCCCACTGAGGGTGGCTACACCTTC
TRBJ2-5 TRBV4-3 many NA CASSQDRQTQYF TGCGCCAGCAGCCAAGATCGGCAGACCCAGTACTTC
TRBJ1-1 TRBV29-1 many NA CSVGGKTGAAFF TGCAGCGTCGGAGGTAAGACGGGTGCAGCTTTCTTT
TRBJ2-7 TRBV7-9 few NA CASSLPNWSEQYF TGTGCCAGCAGCTTACCAAACTGGAGCGAGCAGTACTTC
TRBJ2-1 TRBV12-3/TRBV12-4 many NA CASSLGGHYNEQFF TGTGCCAGCAGTTTAGGGGGACACTACAATGAGCAGTTCTTC
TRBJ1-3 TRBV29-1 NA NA CSAGGGAYGNTIYF TGCAGCGCCGGGGGGGGGGCGTATGGAAACACCATATATTTT
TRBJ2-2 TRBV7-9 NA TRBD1 CASSYRDRGLGELFF TGTGCCAGCAGCTACCGGGACAGGGGGCTCGGGGAGCTGTTTTTT
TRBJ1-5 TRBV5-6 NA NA CASSPGAHQPQHF TGTGCCAGCAGTCCCGGGGCCCATCAGCCCCAGCATTTT
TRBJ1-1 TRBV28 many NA CASSLSNVNTEAFF TGTGCCAGCAGTTTATCAAACGTAAACACTGAAGCTTTCTTT
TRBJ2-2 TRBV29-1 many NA CSVFGVTGELFF TGCAGCGTCTTCGGGGTTACCGGGGAGCTGTTTTTT
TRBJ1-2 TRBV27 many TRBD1 CASSRLDRANYGYTF TGTGCCAGCAGTCGTCTGGACAGGGCTAACTATGGCTACACCTTC
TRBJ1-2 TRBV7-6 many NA CASSLEGNGYTF TGTGCCAGCAGCTTAGAAGGGAATGGCTACACCTTC
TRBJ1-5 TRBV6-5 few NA CASSWALILSNQPQHF TGTGCCAGCAGTTGGGCCCTCATCCTTAGCAATCAGCCCCAGCATTTT
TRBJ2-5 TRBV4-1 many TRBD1 CASSHTPGQGEAETQYF TGCGCCAGCAGCCACACCCCGGGACAGGGAGAGGCAGAGACCCAGTACTTC
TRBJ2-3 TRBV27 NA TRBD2 CASGAGGLTTQYF TGTGCCAGCGGAGCGGGGGGGCTAACTACGCAGTATTTT
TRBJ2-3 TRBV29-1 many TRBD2 CSVTRRGGRPDTQYF TGCAGCGTTACCCGACGGGGGGGGCGCCCAGATACGCAGTATTTT
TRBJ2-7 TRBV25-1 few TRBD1 CASSKYPGQGEGTYEQYF TGTGCCAGCAGCAAGTACCCGGGACAGGGGGAAGGAACCTACGAGCAGTACTTC
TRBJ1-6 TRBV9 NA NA CAIRGGSSYNSPLHF TGTGCCATTAGGGGGGGGAGCTCCTATAATTCACCCCTCCACTTT
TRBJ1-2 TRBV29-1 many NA CSVDKTRQLYGYTF TGCAGCGTTGATAAGACCAGGCAGCTCTATGGCTACACCTTC
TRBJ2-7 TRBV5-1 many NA CASSLTGSHEQYF TGCGCCAGCAGCTTGACAGGGAGCCACGAGCAGTACTTC
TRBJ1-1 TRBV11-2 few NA CASADALNTEAFF TGTGCCAGCGCGGACGCTTTGAACACTGAAGCTTTCTTT
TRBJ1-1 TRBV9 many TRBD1 CASSVEGTGGTEAFF TGTGCCAGCAGCGTAGAGGGGACAGGAGGCACTGAAGCTTTCTTT
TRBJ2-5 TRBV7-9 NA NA CASTPESQETQYF TGTGCCAGCACCCCGGAATCCCAAGAGACCCAGTACTTC
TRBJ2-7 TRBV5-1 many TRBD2 CASSLAGGTYEQYF TGCGCCAGCAGCTTGGCCGGGGGGACCTACGAGCAGTACTTC
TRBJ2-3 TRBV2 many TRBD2 CASSPGGTSTDTQYF TGTGCCAGCAGCCCCGGGGGGACTAGCACAGATACGCAGTATTTT
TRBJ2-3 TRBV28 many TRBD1 CAEQGQGEVTQYF TGTGCCGAACAGGGACAGGGGGAAGTTACGCAGTATTTT
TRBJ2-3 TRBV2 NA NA CASSEVDSRDMRNTQYF TGTGCCAGCAGTGAAGTGGATTCCCGGGACATGCGGAATACGCAGTATTTT
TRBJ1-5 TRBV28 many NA CASSFVGAIGSNQPQHF TGTGCCAGCAGTTTTGTAGGGGCCATCGGGAGCAATCAGCCCCAGCATTTT
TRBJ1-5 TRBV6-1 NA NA CASSDWTERQPQHF TGTGCCAGCAGTGACTGGACAGAGCGGCAGCCCCAGCATTTT
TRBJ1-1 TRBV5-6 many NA CASSIQGGRTEAFF TGTGCCAGCAGCATACAAGGGGGTCGGACTGAAGCTTTCTTT
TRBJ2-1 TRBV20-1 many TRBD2 CSARTSGRDSSYNEQFF TGCAGTGCGCGGACTAGCGGGAGGGACAGCTCCTACAATGAGCAGTTCTTC
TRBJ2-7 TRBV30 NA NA CACINIGDEQYF TGTGCCTGTATCAACATCGGTGACGAGCAGTACTTC
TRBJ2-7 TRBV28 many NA CASSSRTWDEQYF TGTGCCAGCAGTTCGAGGACGTGGGACGAGCAGTACTTC
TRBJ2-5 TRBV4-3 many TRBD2 CASSQGETSGGGETQYF TGCGCCAGCAGCCAAGGAGAAACTAGCGGAGGAGGGGAGACCCAGTACTTC
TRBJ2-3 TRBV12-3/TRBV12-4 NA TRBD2 CACSFRPSGGTSTDTQYF TGTGCCTGCAGTTTTAGGCCTAGCGGGGGGACTAGCACAGATACGCAGTATTTT
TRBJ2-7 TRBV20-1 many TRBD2 CSARATSAYEQYF TGCAGTGCTAGGGCGACTAGCGCCTACGAGCAGTACTTC
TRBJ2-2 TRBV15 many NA CATSTSRTDVRGNTGELFF TGTGCCACCAGCACGTCCCGGACGGATGTAAGAGGGAACACCGGGGAGCTGTTTTTT
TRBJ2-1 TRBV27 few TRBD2 CASTLGTSGGGNEQFF TGTGCCAGCACCCTCGGGACTAGCGGGGGGGGCAATGAGCAGTTCTTC
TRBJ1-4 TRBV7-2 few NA CASSLVPYRVRGNEKLFF TGTGCCAGCAGCTTAGTGCCCTACAGGGTACGTGGTAATGAAAAACTGTTTTTT
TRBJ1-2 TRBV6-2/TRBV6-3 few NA CASSPSGRFYGYTF TGTGCCAGCAGCCCCAGTGGGCGATTCTATGGCTACACCTTC
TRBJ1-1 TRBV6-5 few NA CASSLEGHPNTEAFF TGTGCCAGCAGTTTAGAGGGTCACCCGAACACTGAAGCTTTCTTT
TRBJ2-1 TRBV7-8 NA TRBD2 CASSMRTSGAMQQFF TGTGCCAGCAGCATGAGGACTAGCGGAGCAATGCAGCAGTTCTTC
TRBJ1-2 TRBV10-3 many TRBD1 CAILDRSANYGYTF TGTGCCATCCTGGACAGGTCAGCTAACTATGGCTACACCTTC
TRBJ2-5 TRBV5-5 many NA CASSLQGWETQYF TGTGCCAGCAGCTTACAGGGATGGGAGACCCAGTACTTC
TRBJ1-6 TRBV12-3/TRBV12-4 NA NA CASSPQASYNSPLHF TGTGCCAGCAGTCCCCAGGCCTCCTATAATTCACCCCTCCACTTT
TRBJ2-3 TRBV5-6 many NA CASSLVVSGGLRTDTQYF TGTGCCAGCAGCTTGGTAGTCTCGGGCGGGCTTCGGACAGATACGCAGTATTTT
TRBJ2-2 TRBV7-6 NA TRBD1 CASSLEWTGVLTGELFF TGTGCCAGCAGCTTAGAGTGGACAGGGGTGCTGACCGGGGAGCTGTTTTTT
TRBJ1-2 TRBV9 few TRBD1 CASSPGQGAF TGTGCCAGCAGCCCAGGACAGGGCGCCTTC
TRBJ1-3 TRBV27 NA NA CASSLSGRGNTIYF TGTGCCAGCAGTCTTTCGGGACGTGGAAACACCATATATTTT
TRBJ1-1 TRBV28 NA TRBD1 CASSSGQGAPRAFF TGTGCCAGCAGTTCTGGACAGGGGGCCCCGAGAGCTTTCTTT
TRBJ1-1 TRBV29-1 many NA CSVPVRQGGTEAFF TGCAGCGTCCCGGTTCGGCAGGGCGGCACTGAAGCTTTCTTT
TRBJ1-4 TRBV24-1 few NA CATRDTANEKLFF TGTGCCACCAGGGACACTGCTAATGAAAAACTGTTTTTT
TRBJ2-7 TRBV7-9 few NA CASSRTASSYEQYF TGTGCCAGCAGTAGGACTGCTAGCTCCTACGAGCAGTACTTC
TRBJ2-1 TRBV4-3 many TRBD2 CASSPAPSRLAGYNEQFF TGCGCCAGCAGCCCCGCACCCTCAAGACTAGCGGGGTACAATGAGCAGTTCTTC
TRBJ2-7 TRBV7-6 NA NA CASSLDDYGEQYF TGTGCCAGCAGCTTAGATGATTATGGGGAGCAGTACTTC
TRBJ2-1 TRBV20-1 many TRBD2 CSAGGPSGSHNEQFF TGCAGTGCTGGGGGTCCTAGCGGGAGCCACAATGAGCAGTTCTTC
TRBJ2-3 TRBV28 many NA CASSLLPSSTDTQYF TGTGCCAGCAGTTTATTGCCTAGCAGCACAGATACGCAGTATTTT